Presented here are 17 T cell receptor beta chains from one specimen sequenced in a study of T-cell memory formation after mild COVID-19. TCRdb analysed the 5' RACE reads with MiXCR anew, one entry per CDR3 protein. The data contain roughly 160,000 distinct CDR3 sequences, approximately 12% of them singletons. Sequences were obtained from PBMCs or a T cell subset sorted from them (not recorded which). These receptors all stem from a man younger than 35 who had mild COVID-19 (a few samples of this study predate the infection). Cell type and time point are not known.

The chain recombines TRBV10-3 with TRBJ1-3; 7 bases fit TRBD1. V lost 6 bases, J lost 4 bases, and 6 bases stayed unmatched. CDR3 length equals 14 residues. CDR1 is ENHRY, CDR2 SYGVKD, per germline. In DNA form, the CDR3 reads TGTGCCATCAGCCCCGACAGGGAAGGAAACACCATATATTTT. It translates to CAISPDREGNTIYF.

This clonotype was seen many times. The chain links TRBV18 to TRBJ2-3; the match to TRBD2 covers 9 bases. The germline gives CDR1 KGHSH, CDR2 LQKENI. This CDR3 has 17 amino acids. Trimming cost V 3 bases and J 0 bases; bases outside gene matches: 7. The CDR3 spells CASSPLAGSTSTDTQYF. The CDR3 region has the DNA TGTGCCAGCTCACCGCTAGCGGGGTCGACTAGCACAGATACGCAGTATTTT. The full variable domain, completed using reference TRBV18 and TRBJ2-3, is NAGVMQNPRHLVRRRGQEARLRCSPMKGHSHVYWYRQLPEEGLKFMVYLQKENIIDESGMPKERFSAEFPKEGPSILRIQQVVRGDSAAYFCASSPLAGSTSTDTQYFGPGTRLTVL.

The rearrangement links TRBV7-2 to TRBJ2-3; D ambiguous. V lost 4 bases to trimming and J lost 3 bases, with 11 bases between them. The CDR3 has 14 amino acids. Germline-derived CDR1 and CDR2 are SGHTA and FQGNSA. The CDR3 loop reads CASSYPTLTDTQYF. CDR3 bases: TGTGCCAGCAGCTATCCGACACTGACAGATACGCAGTATTTT.

This clonotype was counted at least ten times. The chain employs TRBV5-5 and TRBJ1-6; D possibly corresponds to TRBD1 (6 bases). Trimming stripped 4 bases from V and 10 bases from J, with 36 bases between. Per the germline V gene, CDR1 is SGHKS and CDR2 is YYEKEE (reference sequence). The CDR3 loop spans 21 amino acids. CDR3 in DNA: TGTGCCAGCAGCAGGACCCCGACCGCGGACAGTGGGGTGGTGGATATCTCACCCCTCCACTTT. This translates into CASSRTPTADSGVVDISPLHF. The variable domain in full, with the rest retrieved from reference TRBV5-5 and TRBJ1-6, is DAGVTQSPTHLIKTRGQQVTLRCSPISGHKSVSWYQQVLGQGPQFIFQYYEKEERGRGNFPDRFSARQFPNYSSELNVNALLLGDSALYLCASSRTPTADSGVVDISPLHFGNGTRLTVT.

In this sample, this clonotype turned up a few times. This chain uses TRBV10-3 with TRBJ1-1; 7 positions agree with TRBD1. Germline V gene data show CDR1 as ENHRY and CDR2 as SYGVKD. The V and J ends lost 6 bases and 2 bases, in that order; junction bases with no gene match: 6. CDR3 length: 14 residues. The CDR3: CAISQGVRNTEAFF. The CDR3 DNA reads TGTGCCATCAGCCAGGGGGTGCGCAACACTGAAGCTTTCTTT.

This clonotype was picked up many times. This chain connects TRBV7-2 to TRBJ1-1; 8 bases match TRBD1. CDR1 is SGHTA, CDR2 FQGNSA, per germline. The CDR3 consists of 15 residues. The ends lost 5 bases at V and 1 base at J; junction bases unmatched: 6. The CDR3 spells CASSVAGTGNTEAFF. The CDR3 region has the DNA TGTGCCAGCAGCGTCGCCGGGACAGGGAACACTGAAGCTTTCTTT.

This clonotype was detected many times. The gene calls are TRBV27 and TRBJ1-1; D gene uncertain. Germline lookup yields CDR1 MNHEY and CDR2 SMNVEV (reference sequence). The V gene lost 8 bases and the J gene lost 6 bases, with 10 bases spanning the gap. This CDR3 region has 11 residues. The DNA for the CDR3 is TGTGCCAGCGGCGCGTCCGCTGAAGCTTTCTTT. Its protein is CASGASAEAFF.

The rearrangement uses TRBV28 and TRBJ1-4; 10 bases line up with TRBD1. Germline CDR1 MDHEN, CDR2 SYDVKM. V lost 7 bases, J lost 6 bases, and 8 bases stayed unmatched. CDR3 length: 15 residues. The CDR3 spells CASTDRQGAHEKLFF. CDR3 bases: TGTGCCAGCACCGATCGACAGGGGGCACATGAAAAACTGTTTTTT.

J is TRBJ2-2 and V is TRBV9; 10 positions agree with TRBD1. Trimming took 4 bases from V and 0 from J; bases not matched to a gene: 3. Germline CDR1 SGDLS, CDR2 YYNGEE. The CDR3 spans 16 residues. This chain's CDR3 is CASSLTGGPNTGELFF. CDR3 DNA sequence: TGTGCCAGCAGCTTGACAGGGGGCCCGAACACCGGGGAGCTGTTTTTT.

In this sample, this clonotype turned up a few times. The chain couples TRBV7-3 to TRBJ1-1, with 9 bases fitting TRBD1. The CDR3 spans 15 residues. Germline CDR1 and CDR2: SGHTA and FQGTGA. J gave up 5 bases and V 3 bases, and 7 bases lay outside the gene matches. CDR3 sequence (DNA): TGTGCCAGCAGCTTTGGGGGTGACAGGGGGACTGAAGCTTTCTTT. Residues: CASSFGGDRGTEAFF.

This clonotype was found many times. The gene calls are TRBV5-1 and TRBJ2-2; D remains ambiguous. CDR1 and CDR2 from the germline V gene are SGHRS and YFSETQ. Trimming took off 4 bases at V and 6 bases at J, with 16 bases between the two ends. CDR3 size: 15 residues. CDR3 region: CASSGIGFGSGELFF. The CDR3 bases are TGCGCCAGCAGCGGGATAGGGTTCGGGTCCGGGGAGCTGTTTTTT.

This clonotype came up a few times. V gene TRBV12-3 or TRBV12-4 combines with J gene TRBJ2-2; 9 nucleotides agree with TRBD1. The CDR3 spans 14 residues. V lost 6 bases to trimming and J lost 3 bases; unmatched junction nucleotides: 2. The CDR3 bases are TGTGCCAGCAGACGGGACAGGGACACCGGGGAGCTGTTTTTT. It is translated as CASRRDRDTGELFF.

The chain uses TRBV11-1 and TRBJ2-2; 8 nucleotides line up with TRBD2. This CDR3 has 14 amino acids. J was trimmed by 6 bases and V by 5 bases; bases with no gene match: 5. Germline CDR1 and CDR2: SGHAT and FQDESV (reference sequence). The CDR3 loop is CASSLGGGAGELFF. DNA for the CDR3: TGTGCCAGCAGCCTCGGGGGGGGAGCCGGGGAGCTGTTTTTT.

The CDR3: CASGPGGDTDTQYF. CDR3 bases: TGCGCCAGTGGTCCAGGGGGAGACACAGATACGCAGTATTTT. V usage is TRBV4-3 and J usage is TRBJ2-3; 7 positions match TRBD1. The trim removed 9 bases at V and 2 bases at J, leaving 8 bases unmatched. Germline V gene sequence: CDR1 LGHNA, CDR2 YSLEER. The CDR3 is 14 amino acids.

This clonotype has just a few counts. The gene calls are TRBV5-1 and TRBJ2-5; 7 bases map to TRBD2. Per the germline V gene, CDR1 is SGHRS and CDR2 is YFSETQ. V lost 4 bases to trimming and J lost 5 bases; unmatched junction nucleotides: 5. The CDR3 is 13 residues long. DNA of the CDR3: TGCGCCAGCAGCGCGACTAGCCGCGAGACCCAGTACTTC. It is translated as CASSATSRETQYF.

This sequence joins TRBV10-3 and TRBJ2-7, with TRBD2 as a possible D gene (5 bases). Germline V gene lookup returns CDR1 ENHRY and CDR2 SYGVKD. The CDR3 is 15 amino acids. Trimming left V 0 bases short and J 6 bases short, with 15 bases between. CDR3 nucleotide sequence: TGTGCCATCAGTGAGTCGTTAGCGAAACCGGGCGAGCAGTACTTC. Translated, it gives CAISESLAKPGEQYF.

This clonotype was detected only a few times. The rearrangement links TRBV29-1 to TRBJ2-2; D ambiguous. The CDR3 sequence is 12 residues long. Trimming removed 1 base at V and 5 bases at J, with 5 bases between. The germline gives CDR1 SQVTM, CDR2 ANQGSEA. CDR3 sequence: CSVEAETGELFF. The CDR3 nucleotides read TGCAGCGTTGAAGCGGAGACCGGGGAGCTGTTTTTT.